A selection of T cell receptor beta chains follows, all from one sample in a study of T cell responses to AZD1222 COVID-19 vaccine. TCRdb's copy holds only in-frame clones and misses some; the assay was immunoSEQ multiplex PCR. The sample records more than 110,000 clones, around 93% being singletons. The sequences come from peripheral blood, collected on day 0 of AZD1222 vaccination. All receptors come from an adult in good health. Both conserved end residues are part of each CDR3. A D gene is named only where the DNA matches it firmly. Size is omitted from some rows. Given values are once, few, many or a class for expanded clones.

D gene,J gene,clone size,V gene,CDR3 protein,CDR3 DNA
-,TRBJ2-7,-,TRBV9,CASSVEGQGGYEQYF,TGTGCCAGCAGCGTAGAAGGGCAGGGCGGATACGAGCAGTACTTC
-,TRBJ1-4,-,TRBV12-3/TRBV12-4,CATTRNWNEKLFF,TGTGCCACAACCAGGAACTGGAATGAAAAACTGTTTTTT
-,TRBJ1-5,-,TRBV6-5,CASRTGLHQPQHF,TGTGCCAGCAGAACAGGGCTCCATCAGCCCCAGCATTTT
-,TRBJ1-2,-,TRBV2,CASNLTPLVPNYGYTF,TGTGCCAGCAACCTGACTCCGTTGGTCCCTAACTATGGCTACACCTTC
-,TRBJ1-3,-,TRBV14,CASSSWGGSGNTIYF,TGTGCCAGCAGCTCCTGGGGGGGCTCTGGAAACACCATATATTTT
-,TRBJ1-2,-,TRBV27,CASSLSGGTGGYTF,TGTGCCAGCAGTTTATCAGGGGGGACGGGTGGCTACACCTTC
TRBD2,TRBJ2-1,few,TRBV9,CASSVGSGGDNEQFF,TGTGCCAGCAGCGTAGGTAGCGGGGGAGATAATGAGCAGTTCTTC
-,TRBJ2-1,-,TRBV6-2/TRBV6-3,CASSRTGGPAYNEQFF,TGTGCCAGCAGCCGTACGGGCGGCCCAGCCTACAATGAGCAGTTCTTC
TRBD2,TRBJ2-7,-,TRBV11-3,CASSLVGGLSDEQYF,TGTGCCAGCAGCTTAGTCGGGGGGTTATCCGACGAGCAGTACTTC
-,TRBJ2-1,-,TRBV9,CASSSGRQSYNEQFF,TGTGCCAGCAGCTCAGGCCGGCAATCCTACAATGAGCAGTTCTTC
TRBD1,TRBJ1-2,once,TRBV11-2,CASSRGTGAGFYGYTF,TGTGCCAGCAGCCGAGGGACAGGGGCGGGTTTCTATGGCTACACCTTC
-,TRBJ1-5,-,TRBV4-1,CASSQERVNQPQHF,TGCGCCAGCAGCCAAGAGAGGGTCAATCAGCCCCAGCATTTT
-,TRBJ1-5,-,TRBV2,CASSGDWNQPQHF,TGTGCCAGCAGTGGAGACTGGAATCAGCCCCAGCATTTT
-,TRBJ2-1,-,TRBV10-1,CASSESLGNEQFF,TGCGCCAGCAGTGAGTCGCTAGGGAATGAGCAGTTCTTC
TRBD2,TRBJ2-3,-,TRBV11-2,CASSVLAGGPDTQYF,TGTGCCAGCAGCGTTCTAGCGGGGGGGCCAGATACGCAGTATTTT
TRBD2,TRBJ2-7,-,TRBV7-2,CASSLVASGFGNLYEQYF,TGTGCCAGCAGCTTAGTGGCTAGCGGGTTCGGAAACCTCTACGAGCAGTACTTC
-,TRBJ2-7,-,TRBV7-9,CASSSTGASSEQYF,TGTGCCAGCAGCTCTACCGGAGCATCGAGCGAGCAGTACTTC
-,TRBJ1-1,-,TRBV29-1,CSVVDQGRGTEAFF,TGCAGCGTTGTCGATCAGGGAAGAGGGACTGAAGCTTTCTTT
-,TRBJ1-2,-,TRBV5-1,CASSLAAGLRGNYGYTF,TGCGCCAGCAGCTTGGCGGCAGGGCTAAGAGGAAACTATGGCTACACCTTC
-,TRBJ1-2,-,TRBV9,CASSAQPQGGGYTF,TGTGCCAGCAGCGCCCAGCCACAGGGTGGCGGCTACACCTTC
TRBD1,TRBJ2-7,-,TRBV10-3,CAISPGQGALYEQYF,TGTGCCATCAGTCCGGGACAGGGGGCCCTCTACGAGCAGTACTTC
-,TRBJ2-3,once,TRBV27,CASSQGPDTQYF,TGTGCCAGCAGTCAAGGGCCCGATACGCAGTATTTT
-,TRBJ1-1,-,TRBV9,CASSPTAFNTEAFF,TGTGCCAGCAGCCCGACGGCCTTCAACACTGAAGCTTTCTTT
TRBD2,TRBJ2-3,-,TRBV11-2,CASLQGLGFETQYF,TGTGCCAGCTTACAGGGACTAGGGTTCGAAACGCAGTATTTT
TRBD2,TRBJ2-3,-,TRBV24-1,CATSDDLTGSGSLDTQYF,TGTGCCACCAGTGACGACCTGACGGGTAGCGGGAGTTTAGATACGCAGTATTTT
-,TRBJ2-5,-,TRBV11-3,CASSPGTRYQETQYF,TGTGCCAGCAGCCCCGGGACTCGGTACCAAGAGACCCAGTACTTC
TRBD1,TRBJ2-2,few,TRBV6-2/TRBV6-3,CASSTGDSGELFF,TGTGCCAGCAGCACAGGGGATAGCGGGGAGCTGTTTTTT
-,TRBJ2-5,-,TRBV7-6,CASSLSRLETQYF,TGTGCCAGCAGCTTATCACGGCTCGAGACCCAGTACTTC
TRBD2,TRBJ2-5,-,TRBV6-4,CASSDSASGGQETQYF,TGTGCCAGCAGTGACTCGGCTAGCGGGGGTCAAGAGACCCAGTACTTC
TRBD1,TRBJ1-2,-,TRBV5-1,CASSLDGDSSRRGYTF,TGCGCCAGCAGCTTGGATGGGGACAGTTCTCGAAGAGGCTACACCTTC
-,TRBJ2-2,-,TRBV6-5,CASSWEGRTGELFF,TGTGCCAGCAGTTGGGAAGGGAGGACCGGGGAGCTGTTTTTT
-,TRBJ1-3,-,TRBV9,CASSPRDNSGNTIYF,TGTGCCAGCAGCCCCCGGGACAACTCTGGAAACACCATATATTTT
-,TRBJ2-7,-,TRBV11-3,CASSLDRPGPNYEQYF,TGTGCCAGCAGCTTAGATCGGCCGGGACCCAACTACGAGCAGTACTTC
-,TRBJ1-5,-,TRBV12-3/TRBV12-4,CASSQTGYPQHF,TGTGCCAGCAGCCAAACAGGTTACCCCCAGCATTTT
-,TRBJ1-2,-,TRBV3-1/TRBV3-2,CASSQGGGAGYTF,TGTGCCAGCAGCCAAGGGGGGGGAGCGGGCTACACCTTC
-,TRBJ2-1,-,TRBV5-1,CASKGYTNEQFF,TGCGCCAGCAAGGGCTATACAAATGAGCAGTTCTTC
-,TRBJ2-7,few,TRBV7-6,CASSLGRDYEQYF,TGTGCCAGCAGCTTAGGCAGGGACTACGAGCAGTACTTC
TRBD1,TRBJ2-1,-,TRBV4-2,CASSPPGQAAYNEQFF,TGTGCCAGCAGCCCCCCGGGACAGGCTGCCTACAATGAGCAGTTCTTC
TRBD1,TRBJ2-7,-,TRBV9,CASSPGQTYEQYF,TGTGCCAGCAGCCCGGGACAGACCTACGAGCAGTACTTC
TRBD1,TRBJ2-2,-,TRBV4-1,CASSQGQGATGELFF,TGCGCCAGCAGCCAAGGACAGGGAGCCACCGGGGAGCTGTTTTTT
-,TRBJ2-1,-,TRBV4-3,CASSQDWANNEQFF,TGCGCCAGCAGCCAAGATTGGGCAAACAATGAGCAGTTCTTC
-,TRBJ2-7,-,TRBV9,CASSAGAYEQYF,TGTGCCAGCAGCGCGGGAGCCTACGAGCAGTACTTC
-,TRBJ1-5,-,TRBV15,CATSRDRGSNQPQHF,TGTGCCACCAGCAGAGACAGGGGCAGCAATCAGCCCCAGCATTTT
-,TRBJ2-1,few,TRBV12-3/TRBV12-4,CASSLTVGQFF,TGTGCCAGCAGCTTAACGGTTGGGCAGTTCTTC
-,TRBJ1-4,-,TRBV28,CASSGLKGSQVEKLFF,TGTGCCAGCAGCGGCTTAAAGGGATCCCAAGTCGAAAAACTGTTTTTT
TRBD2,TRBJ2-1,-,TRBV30,CAWSTSGTYNEQFF,TGTGCCTGGAGCACTAGCGGGACCTACAATGAGCAGTTCTTC
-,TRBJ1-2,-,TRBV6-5,CASEVFGGANYGYTF,TGTGCCAGTGAAGTTTTTGGGGGGGCTAACTATGGCTACACCTTC
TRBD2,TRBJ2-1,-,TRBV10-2,CASSPGLAGARSSYNEQFF,TGCGCCAGCAGCCCTGGACTAGCGGGGGCCCGAAGCTCCTACAATGAGCAGTTCTTC
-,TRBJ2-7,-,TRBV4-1,CASSFGLAYEQYF,TGCGCCAGCAGTTTCGGGTTAGCCTACGAGCAGTACTTC
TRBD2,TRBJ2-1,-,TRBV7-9,CASSAGDFYNEQFF,TGTGCCAGCAGCGCGGGGGACTTCTACAATGAGCAGTTCTTC
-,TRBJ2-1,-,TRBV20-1,CSVLVSSQFF,TGCAGTGTTCTCGTTTCTTCGCAGTTCTTC
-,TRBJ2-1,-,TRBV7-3,CASNNLGGRTYNEQFF,TGTGCCAGCAACAACCTGGGGGGCCGGACCTACAATGAGCAGTTCTTC
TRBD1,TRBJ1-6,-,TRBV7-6,CASSPGQAPLSYNSPLHF,TGTGCCAGCAGCCCGGGACAGGCACCCCTCTCCTATAATTCACCCCTCCACTTT